This T cell receptor beta chain was documented in a study of shared clonotypes between healthy human individuals. Comment on this clone: The junction differs from germline at one of its ends, possibly a read error.

Here immunoSEQ multiplex PCR was the method, and the copy in TCRdb shows in-frame clones only, minus some. The table shows over 1.4 million clones, with around 97% occurring only once. This clonotype was sampled from a man between 25 and 39 years old in good health. Sequencing was done on a sample of naive CD4+ T cells sorted from blood. Subset indicated: CD45RA+ positively selected.

The CDR3 reads CASSLGPGWAF. The CDR3 coding sequence is TGTGCCAGCAGCTTGGGGCCAGGGTGGGCCTTC. This rearrangement joins TRBV5-6 to TRBJ2-7, with D possibly matching TRBD1 (5 bases). Germline lookup yields CDR1 SGHDT and CDR2 YYEEEE. The CDR3 is 11 amino acids.